The entry that follows covers one T cell receptor (beta chain) sequence. The antigen is undetermined. This sample is drawn from a study of PD-1 blockade in classical Hodgkin lymphoma. Here immunoSEQ multiplex PCR was the method, and the copy in TCRdb shows in-frame clones only, minus some. The repertoire has about 93,000 clones, around 80% of them found once; the top ten carry 9.4%. Trimming cost V 2 bases and J 3 bases, with 5 bases left between them. The CDR3 sequence is 13 residues long. The germline V gene encodes CDR1 SGHTA and CDR2 FQGNSA. Findings and caveats of the study: It was among complete responders that baseline diversity resembled that of newly diagnosed patients. Researchers reported that CD4+ TCR diversity, though not CD8+, rose significantly by C4D1.

The time point here: cycle 4 day 1 (C4D1), after around six weeks of nivolumab. Every one of the patients relapsed after autologous stem cell transplantation (brentuximab vedotin exposure was variable). The V and J genes are TRBV7-2 and TRBJ1-5; D is ambiguous. The sequencing used peripheral blood mononuclear cells (PBMCs), collected before the fourth cycle of nivolumab. The receptor was isolated from a human donor with classical Hodgkin lymphoma. The CDR3 nucleotides read TGTGCCAGCAGCTTAACGCCCAATCAGCCCCAGCATTTT. Amino acids: CASSLTPNQPQHF.